The clone carrying this T cell receptor beta chain was seen ten or more times. The sample belongs to a study of T cells in Graves' hyperthyroidism and ophthalmopathy. Trimming took 4 bases from V and 0 from J; bases not matched to a gene: 6. This CDR3 has 15 amino acids. CDR1 and CDR2 (germline): SNHLY, FYNNEI. RNA transcripts gave rise to amplified TCR beta CDR3 regions. Initially, a first-round RT-PCR of the TCR CDR3 employed the HTBI primer set. TCRdb re-called the multiplex PCR reads through MiXCR, storing one row per CDR3 protein. The sample has about 350,000 distinct CDR3 sequences, about 15% seen once.

Sample: blood. The rearrangement joins TRBV2 to TRBJ2-7; TRBD1 aligns across 7 bases. The receptor was derived from a woman younger than 45 with Graves' hyperthyroidism. CDR3 residues: CASSAGTASSYEQYF. CDR3 DNA: TGTGCCAGCAGTGCCGGGACAGCAAGCTCCTACGAGCAGTACTTC.